The rows below give T cell receptor beta chains drawn from one sample of a study of blood T cell repertoires in COVID-19. Produced via immunoSEQ multiplex PCR; TCRdb's table is partial and in-frame only. This table holds some 11,000 clones, around 78% found once. Sequences were obtained from peripheral blood. These receptor sequences come from a human donor in a cohort sampled during active COVID-19. Both conserved end residues are part of each CDR3. The D gene is left open where the match is weak. Clone sizes are given selectively: once, few, many, or a class where the clone is expanded.

few - TRBJ1-4 TRBV5-1 CASSLATPGNEKLFF TGCGCCAGCAGCTTGGCCACTCCCGGTAATGAAAAACTGTTTTTT
- - TRBJ1-2 TRBV9 CASSVVQGRGYGYTF TGTGCCAGCAGCGTAGTTCAGGGTCGAGGATATGGCTACACCTTC
- TRBD2 TRBJ2-7 TRBV5-1 CASSFKTSGKDEQYF TGCGCCAGCAGCTTTAAGACTAGCGGGAAGGACGAGCAGTACTTC
- TRBD2 TRBJ2-1 TRBV5-6 CASSQDSLAGAYYNEQFF TGTGCCAGCAGCCAGGATTCACTAGCGGGAGCTTACTACAATGAGCAGTTCTTC
- - TRBJ2-3 TRBV19 CASSIDLGLEKGDTQYF TGTGCCAGTAGTATAGATCTGGGACTCGAGAAGGGGGATACGCAGTATTTT
- - TRBJ2-1 TRBV10-3 CAISEGDRPNEQFF TGTGCCATCAGTGAGGGAGACAGGCCCAATGAGCAGTTCTTC
- - TRBJ2-7 TRBV23-1 CASSQDSYEQYF TGCGCCAGCAGTCAGGACAGCTACGAGCAGTACTTC
once TRBD1 TRBJ2-3 TRBV13 CASKGQSTDTQYF TGTGCCAGCAAGGGACAGAGCACAGATACGCAGTATTTT
- - TRBJ1-5 TRBV5-1 CASREDVGQPQHF TGCGCCAGCAGGGAGGACGTCGGCCAGCCCCAGCATTTT
- TRBD2 TRBJ2-3 TRBV7-8 CASSLGLAGATDTQYF TGTGCCAGCAGCTTAGGACTAGCGGGAGCCACAGATACGCAGTATTTT
few TRBD1 TRBJ2-7 TRBV20-1 CSATRGREQYF TGCAGTGCTACAAGGGGGCGCGAGCAGTACTTC
- - TRBJ2-7 TRBV6-1 CASSEGTSLPEQYF TGTGCCAGCAGTGAAGGTACTAGCCTTCCCGAGCAGTACTTC
- - TRBJ1-1 TRBV12-5 CASGKRQDTEAFF TGTGCTAGTGGTAAAAGACAAGATACTGAAGCTTTCTTT
few - TRBJ2-7 TRBV27 CASSLSGGGGSYEQYF TGTGCCAGCAGTTTATCGGGAGGGGGAGGATCCTACGAGCAGTACTTC
once - TRBJ2-3 TRBV7-9 CASSLGYSVSAYRTDTQYF TGTGCCAGCAGCTTAGGCTATAGCGTGAGTGCCTACCGCACAGATACGCAGTATTTT
- - TRBJ2-1 TRBV28 CASSPVDSRREASYNEQFF TGTGCCAGCAGCCCTGTGGATTCGAGGCGGGAAGCGAGTTACAATGAGCAGTTCTTC
- - TRBJ2-5 TRBV19 CASSGAPRETQYF TGTGCCAGTAGTGGGGCCCCAAGGGAGACCCAGTACTTC
- - TRBJ2-7 TRBV21-1 CASSKAPLAGEESYEQYF TGTGCCAGCAGCAAAGCTCCACTAGCGGGAGAAGAGAGCTACGAGCAGTACTTC
- TRBD1 TRBJ1-2 TRBV15 CATSRKTGGGYGYTF TGTGCCACCAGCAGAAAGACAGGGGGTGGGTATGGCTACACCTTC
- - TRBJ2-3 TRBV5-1 CASSYGTSHSTDTQYF TGCGCCAGCAGCTACGGGACATCCCACAGCACAGATACGCAGTATTTT
- TRBD1 TRBJ2-2 TRBV7-3 CASSLSGQGTGELFF TGTGCCAGCAGCTTATCGGGACAGGGGACCGGGGAGCTGTTTTTT
- - TRBJ2-7 TRBV28 CASRPRSSREQYF TGTGCCAGCAGACCCCGGTCGAGCCGCGAGCAGTACTTC
- - TRBJ2-5 TRBV7-9 CASSLGAGYQETQYF TGTGCCAGCAGCTTGGGGGCAGGGTACCAAGAGACCCAGTACTTC
- TRBD2 TRBJ2-1 TRBV5-1 CASGELAVRVGENEQFF TGCGCCAGCGGCGAGCTAGCGGTCCGGGTTGGAGAGAATGAGCAGTTCTTC
- - TRBJ1-3 TRBV10-2 CASRYLTARTGNTIYF TGCGCCAGCAGATACCTGACTGCTCGAACTGGAAACACCATATATTTT
- - TRBJ1-2 TRBV2 CASSEYLQGGYGYTF TGTGCCAGCAGTGAATATCTTCAGGGAGGCTATGGCTACACCTTC
- - TRBJ1-2 TRBV29-1 CSVDPQGNYGYTF TGCAGCGTTGACCCTCAGGGAAATTATGGCTACACCTTC
- TRBD1 TRBJ1-1 TRBV29-1 CSVVILIRQGGTEAFF TGCAGCGTTGTGATATTAATTCGACAGGGTGGAACTGAAGCTTTCTTT
- TRBD2 TRBJ2-7 TRBV5-1 CASSPDPGLASEQYF TGCGCCAGCAGCCCTGACCCCGGACTAGCATCCGAGCAGTACTTC
once - TRBJ2-2 TRBV3-1/TRBV3-2 CASSPEGGEGNTGELFF TGTGCCAGCAGCCCCGAGGGGGGGGAGGGGAACACCGGGGAGCTGTTTTTT
- - TRBJ1-1 TRBV7-9 CASSPSTGFVDTEAFF TGTGCCAGCAGCCCAAGCACAGGGTTTGTGGACACTGAAGCTTTCTTT
- - TRBJ2-7 TRBV28 CASSLAQGFYEQYF TGTGCCAGCAGTTTAGCGCAGGGATTCTACGAGCAGTACTTC
- - TRBJ1-1 TRBV30 CAWSPPGGPTEAFF TGTGCCTGGAGCCCCCCCGGGGGGCCTACTGAAGCTTTCTTT
- - TRBJ2-5 TRBV28 CASSVIGRAIETQYF TGTGCCAGCAGTGTTATTGGCAGGGCAATAGAGACCCAGTACTTC
- - TRBJ2-7 TRBV5-4 CASSFQTGGRDEQYF TGTGCCAGCAGCTTTCAAACGGGCGGGCGCGACGAGCAGTACTTC
- TRBD1 TRBJ2-7 TRBV30 CAWSTEGTVTYYEQYF TGTGCCTGGAGTACTGAAGGGACAGTGACTTACTACGAGCAGTACTTC
- - TRBJ2-1 TRBV11-3 CASSLNYGQINEQFF TGTGCCAGCAGCTTAAACTATGGACAGATCAATGAGCAGTTCTTC
- TRBD1 TRBJ2-1 TRBV28 CASSLFGQGTYNEQFF TGTGCCAGCAGTTTATTCGGACAGGGGACCTACAATGAGCAGTTCTTC
- TRBD1 TRBJ1-1 TRBV6-5 CASSNNRGTEAFF TGTGCCAGCAGTAACAACAGGGGCACTGAAGCTTTCTTT
- - TRBJ2-3 TRBV5-1 CASSFASGSDTQYF TGCGCCAGCAGCTTTGCTTCGGGGTCAGATACGCAGTATTTT
- TRBD1 TRBJ1-2 TRBV28 CVPNRTGPNYGYTF TGTGTGCCCAACCGGACAGGCCCTAACTATGGCTACACCTTC
- - TRBJ2-7 TRBV21-1 CASSKEKGVYEQYF TGTGCCAGCAGCAAAGAGAAGGGGGTGTACGAGCAGTACTTC
- TRBD2 TRBJ2-2 TRBV27 CASSSPTSGKNTGELFF TGTGCCAGCAGTTCCCCTACTAGCGGAAAGAACACCGGGGAGCTGTTTTTT